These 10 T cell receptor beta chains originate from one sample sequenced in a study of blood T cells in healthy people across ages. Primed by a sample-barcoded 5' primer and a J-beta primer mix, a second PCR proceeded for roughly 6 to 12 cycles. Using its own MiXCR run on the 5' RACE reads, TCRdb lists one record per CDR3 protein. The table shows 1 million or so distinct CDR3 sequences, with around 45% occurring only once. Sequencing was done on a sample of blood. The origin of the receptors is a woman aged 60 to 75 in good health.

The CDR3 protein is CSARPSTSGRATEQYF. The CDR3 DNA reads TGCAGTGCTAGACCCTCAACTAGCGGGAGGGCTACCGAGCAGTACTTC. This rearrangement joins TRBV20-1 to TRBJ2-7, with TRBD2 matching over 13 bases. The J segment lost 6 bases and the V segment lost 2 bases, leaving 10 bases of the junction unmatched. The CDR3 has 16 residues. Per germline, CDR1 DFQATT and CDR2 SNEGSKA (reference sequence).

CDR3 region: CASLPGAAGDANYGYTF. The CDR3 bases are TGCGCCAGTTTACCGGGGGCTGCCGGAGATGCTAACTATGGCTACACCTTC. V is TRBV5-1 and J is TRBJ1-2, with D possibly matching TRBD1 (6 bases). The germline V and J ends were trimmed by 8 bases and 0 bases, with 23 bases remaining between them. Germline loops: CDR1 SGHRS, CDR2 YFSETQ. This CDR3 spans 17 amino acids.

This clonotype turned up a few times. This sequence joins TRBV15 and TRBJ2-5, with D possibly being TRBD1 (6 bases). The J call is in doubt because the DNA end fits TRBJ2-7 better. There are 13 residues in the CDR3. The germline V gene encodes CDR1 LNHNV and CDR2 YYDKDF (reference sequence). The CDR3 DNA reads TGTGCCACCAGCCCCCGGGACATAAACGAGCAGTACTTC. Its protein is CATSPRDINEQYF.

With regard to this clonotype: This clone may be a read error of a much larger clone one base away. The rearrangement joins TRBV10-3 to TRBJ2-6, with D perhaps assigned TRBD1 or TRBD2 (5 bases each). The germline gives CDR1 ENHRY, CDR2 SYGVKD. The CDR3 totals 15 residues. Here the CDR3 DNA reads TGTACCATCAGTGAATCGGGGCTCGGGGCCAACGTCCTGACTTTC. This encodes CTISESGLGANVLTF.

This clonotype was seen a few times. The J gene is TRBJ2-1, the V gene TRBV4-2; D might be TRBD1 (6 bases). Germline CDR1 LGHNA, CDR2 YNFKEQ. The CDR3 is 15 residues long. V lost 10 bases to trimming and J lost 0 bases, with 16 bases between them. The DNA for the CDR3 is TGTGCCACCCGGACAGTGCTGAGCTCCTACAATGAGCAGTTCTTC. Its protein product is CATRTVLSSYNEQFF.

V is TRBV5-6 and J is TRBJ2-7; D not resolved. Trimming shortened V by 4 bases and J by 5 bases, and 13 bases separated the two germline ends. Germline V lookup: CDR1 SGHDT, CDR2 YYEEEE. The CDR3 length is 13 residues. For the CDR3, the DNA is TGTGCCAGCAGCCCAAAGGGCATCGACGAGCAGTACTTC. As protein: CASSPKGIDEQYF.

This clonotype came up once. For the CDR3, the DNA is TGCGCCAGCAGCCAAGATCCTAGCGGGGGAAGCACAGATACGCAGTATTTT. It codes for CASSQDPSGGSTDTQYF. The rearrangement links TRBV4-1 to TRBJ2-3; TRBD2 agrees at 10 bases. CDR3 size: 17 residues. From germline, CDR1 is MGHRA and CDR2 YSYEKL. Trimming at V came to 0 bases and at J to 0 bases, leaving 3 bases not matched to a gene.

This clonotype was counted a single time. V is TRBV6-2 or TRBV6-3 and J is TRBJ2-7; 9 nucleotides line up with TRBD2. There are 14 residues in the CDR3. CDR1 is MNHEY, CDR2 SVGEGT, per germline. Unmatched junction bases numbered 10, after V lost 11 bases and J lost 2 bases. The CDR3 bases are TGTGCCGGCCGGGCACTAGCGGGTACCTACGAGCAGTACTTC. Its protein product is CAGRALAGTYEQYF.

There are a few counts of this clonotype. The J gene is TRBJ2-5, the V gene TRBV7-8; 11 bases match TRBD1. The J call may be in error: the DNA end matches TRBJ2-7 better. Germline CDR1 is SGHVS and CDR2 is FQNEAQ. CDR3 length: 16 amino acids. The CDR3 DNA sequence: TGTGCCAGCAGCTTAGCGCTTGGACAGGGGGCTGACGAGCAGTACTTC. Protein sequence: CASSLALGQGADEQYF.

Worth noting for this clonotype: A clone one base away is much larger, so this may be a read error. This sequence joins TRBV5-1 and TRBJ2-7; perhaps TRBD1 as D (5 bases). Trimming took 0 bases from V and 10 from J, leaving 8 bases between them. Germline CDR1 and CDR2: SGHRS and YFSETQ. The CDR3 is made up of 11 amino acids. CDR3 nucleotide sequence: TGCGCCAGCAGCTTGGAACAGGATCAGTACTTC. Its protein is CASSLEQDQYF. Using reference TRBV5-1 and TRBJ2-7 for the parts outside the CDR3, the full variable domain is KAGVTQTPRYLIKTRGQQVTLSCSPISGHRSVSWYQQTPGQGLQFLFEYFSETQRNKGNFPGRFSGRQFSNSRSEMNVSTLELGDSALYLCASSLEQDQYFGPGTRLTVT.